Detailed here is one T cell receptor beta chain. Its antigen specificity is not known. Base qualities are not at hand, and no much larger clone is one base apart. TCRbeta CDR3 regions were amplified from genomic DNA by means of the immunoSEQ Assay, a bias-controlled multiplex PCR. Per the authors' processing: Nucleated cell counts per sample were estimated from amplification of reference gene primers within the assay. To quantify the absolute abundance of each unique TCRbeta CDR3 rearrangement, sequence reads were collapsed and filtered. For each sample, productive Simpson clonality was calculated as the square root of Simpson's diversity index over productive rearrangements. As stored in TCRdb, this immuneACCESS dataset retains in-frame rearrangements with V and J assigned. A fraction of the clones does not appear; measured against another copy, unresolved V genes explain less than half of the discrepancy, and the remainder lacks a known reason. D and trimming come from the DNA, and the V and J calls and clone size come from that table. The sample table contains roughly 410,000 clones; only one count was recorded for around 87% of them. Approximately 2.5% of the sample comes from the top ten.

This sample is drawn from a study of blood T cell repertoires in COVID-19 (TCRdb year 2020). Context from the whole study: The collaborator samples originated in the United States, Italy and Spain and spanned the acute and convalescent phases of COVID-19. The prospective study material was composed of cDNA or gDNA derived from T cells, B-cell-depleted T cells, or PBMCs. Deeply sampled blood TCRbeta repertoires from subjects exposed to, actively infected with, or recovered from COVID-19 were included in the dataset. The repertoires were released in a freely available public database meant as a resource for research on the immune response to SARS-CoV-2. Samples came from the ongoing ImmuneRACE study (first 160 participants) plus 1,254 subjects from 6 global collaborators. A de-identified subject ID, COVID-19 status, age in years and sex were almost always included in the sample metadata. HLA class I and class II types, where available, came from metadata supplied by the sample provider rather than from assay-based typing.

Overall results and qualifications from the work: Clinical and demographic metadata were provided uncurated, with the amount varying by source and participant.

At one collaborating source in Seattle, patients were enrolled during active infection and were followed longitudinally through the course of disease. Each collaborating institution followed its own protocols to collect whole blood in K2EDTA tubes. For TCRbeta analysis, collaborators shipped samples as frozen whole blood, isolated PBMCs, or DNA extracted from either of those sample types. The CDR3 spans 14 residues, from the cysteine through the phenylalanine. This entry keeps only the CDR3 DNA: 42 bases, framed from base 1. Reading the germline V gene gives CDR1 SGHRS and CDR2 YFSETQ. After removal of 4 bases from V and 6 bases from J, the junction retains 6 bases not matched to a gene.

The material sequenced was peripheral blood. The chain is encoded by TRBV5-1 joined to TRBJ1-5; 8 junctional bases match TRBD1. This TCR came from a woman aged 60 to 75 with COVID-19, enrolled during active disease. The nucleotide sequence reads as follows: TGCGCCAGCAGCACAGGACAGGGCGGTCAGCCCCAGCATTTT. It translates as CASSTGQGGQPQHF. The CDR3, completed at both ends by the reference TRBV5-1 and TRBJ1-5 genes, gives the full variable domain KAGVTQTPRYLIKTRGQQVTLSCSPISGHRSVSWYQQTPGQGLQFLFEYFSETQRNKGNFPGRFSGRQFSNSRSEMNVSTLELGDSALYLCASSTGQGGQPQHFGDGTRLSIL.